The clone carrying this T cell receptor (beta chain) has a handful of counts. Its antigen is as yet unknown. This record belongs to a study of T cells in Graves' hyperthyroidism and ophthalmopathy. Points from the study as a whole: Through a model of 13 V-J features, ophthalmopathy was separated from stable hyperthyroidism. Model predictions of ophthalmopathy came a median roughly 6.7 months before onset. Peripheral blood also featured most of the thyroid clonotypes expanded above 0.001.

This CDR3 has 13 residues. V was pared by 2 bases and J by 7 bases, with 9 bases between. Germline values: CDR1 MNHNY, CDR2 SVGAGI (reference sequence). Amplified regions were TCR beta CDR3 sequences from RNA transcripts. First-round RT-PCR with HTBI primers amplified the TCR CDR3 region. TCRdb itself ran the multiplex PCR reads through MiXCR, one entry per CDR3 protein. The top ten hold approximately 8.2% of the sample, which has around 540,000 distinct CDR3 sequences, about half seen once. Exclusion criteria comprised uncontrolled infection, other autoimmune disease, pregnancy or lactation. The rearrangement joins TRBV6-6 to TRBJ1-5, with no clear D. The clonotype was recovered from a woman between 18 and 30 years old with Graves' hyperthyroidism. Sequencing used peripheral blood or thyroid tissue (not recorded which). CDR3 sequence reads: CASSYSTYQPQHF. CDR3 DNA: TGTGCCAGCAGTTACAGCACCTACCAGCCCCAGCATTTT.